This TCR beta chain was captured by sequencing in a study of vaccination effects on CD4 cells after COVID-19. Study observations and caveats: Relatively few convalescent patients took part in the study, which had no early post-infection timepoints. Both infection-induced and vaccine-induced clones contracted markedly at late post-vaccination timepoints.

The CDR3 length is 16 residues. Trimming pared 1 base from V and 0 bases from J, leaving 10 bases between. Germline V gene sequence: CDR1 SGHNT, CDR2 YENEEA. Before any sequencing was done, the ViraFEST assay used viral peptide pools to expand antigen-specific CD4+ T cells. CD4+ T cells were isolated after about eleven days of culture. In the vaccine recipients, nucleocapsid antibodies were negative and there was no prior SARS-CoV-2 infection. Cultures of some 2.2 million PBMC per well contained approximately 10 IU/ml IL-2 plus 10 ug/ml peptides. About this clone itself: What it binds is unknown.

Sequencing used immunoSEQ multiplex PCR; TCRdb keeps in-frame clones, though not all of them. This sample has around 36,000 clones, with about two thirds found just once. The sample here was CD4+ T cells from PBMCs cultured with SARS-CoV-2 spike peptides, taken before COVID-19 vaccination. The clonotype originates from a human donor who received a COVID-19 vaccine. The chain is built from TRBV11-3 and TRBJ1-3; possibly TRBD1 for D (5 bases). CDR3 loop: CASSLGDRASGNTIYF. The CDR3 bases are TGTGCCAGCAGCTTAGGAGACAGAGCCTCTGGAAACACCATATATTTT.